This T cell receptor (beta chain) was captured in a study of blood T cells in healthy people across ages. The study, taken as a whole, reports: Long-lived donors had more naive CD4+ cells and higher diversity than aged donors. Diversity figures based on one million T cells were deemed too low.

Alongside a J-beta primer mix, a sample-barcoded 5' primer served in a second PCR lasting about 7 to 11 cycles. Paired-end reads containing CDR3 totaled no fewer than 3 million for each sample. TCRdb reprocessed the 5' RACE reads via MiXCR and lists one record per CDR3 protein. The repertoire has some 1.7 million distinct CDR3 sequences, roughly 27% of them found once; the top ten carry about 7.7%. Details on this clonotype: Its target is not known.

The CDR3 length is 14 residues. Trimming removed 6 bases from V and 0 bases from J, with 12 bases in between. Germline CDR1 and CDR2: SNHLY and FYNNEI. They isolated at least 6.5 million PBMCs from each sample. This chain uses TRBV2 with TRBJ2-7; either TRBD1 or TRBD2 may fit D (5 bases each). This TCR was recovered from a woman in her 30s in good health. The specimen was blood. DNA for the CDR3: TGTGCCAGCAGCGGGACGGAGGACTCCTACGAGCAGTACTTC. Translated: CASSGTEDSYEQYF.